This T cell receptor beta chain was captured in a study of identifying expanded T cells in peripheral blood. General study results and limits: Roughly two-week clone count variance significantly increased as total template count grew.

Notes on this clone: As yet, its antigen is unknown.

The repertoire was sequenced with immunoSEQ multiplex PCR; TCRdb's copy has only in-frame clones and lacks some. The sample lists about 84,000 clones, approximately 86% occurring once. The germline V and J ends were trimmed by 5 bases and 4 bases, with 11 bases remaining between them. The CDR3 loop spans 13 amino acids. CDR1 and CDR2 (germline): SGHTA, FQGNSA. The clonotype originates from a person between 18 and 69 years old in good health. The genes are TRBV7-2 and TRBJ2-5; possibly TRBD1 for D (5 bases). The material sequenced was blood. This CDR3 reads CASSKGSGETQYF. The CDR3 DNA reads TGTGCCAGCAGCAAGGGGTCGGGAGAGACCCAGTACTTC.